This T cell receptor (beta chain) was profiled in a study of T cells in Graves' hyperthyroidism and ophthalmopathy. At the level of the study: Specimen type is peripheral blood, collected at initial diagnosis prior to any treatment.

In its sample, this clonotype was seen many times. Researchers amplified the TCR beta CDR3 regions from RNA transcripts. An initial round of RT-PCR targeting the TCR CDR3 relied on the HTBI primer set. MiXCR, applied by TCRdb to the multiplex PCR reads, yields one record per CDR3 protein. Of approximately 200,000 distinct CDR3 sequences listed, around 16% are singletons. This CDR3 is 11 amino acids long. The ends were cut back, 7 bases at V and 5 bases at J, with 9 bases in the middle. CDR1 and CDR2 (germline): MDHEN, SYDVKM. Sequenced sample: blood. The clonotype was recovered from a man in his forties with Graves' hyperthyroidism. The chain couples TRBV28 to TRBJ2-7, with D uncertain. The CDR3 spells CASTSYNEQYF. The CDR3 coding sequence is TGTGCCAGCACCTCGTATAACGAGCAGTACTTC.